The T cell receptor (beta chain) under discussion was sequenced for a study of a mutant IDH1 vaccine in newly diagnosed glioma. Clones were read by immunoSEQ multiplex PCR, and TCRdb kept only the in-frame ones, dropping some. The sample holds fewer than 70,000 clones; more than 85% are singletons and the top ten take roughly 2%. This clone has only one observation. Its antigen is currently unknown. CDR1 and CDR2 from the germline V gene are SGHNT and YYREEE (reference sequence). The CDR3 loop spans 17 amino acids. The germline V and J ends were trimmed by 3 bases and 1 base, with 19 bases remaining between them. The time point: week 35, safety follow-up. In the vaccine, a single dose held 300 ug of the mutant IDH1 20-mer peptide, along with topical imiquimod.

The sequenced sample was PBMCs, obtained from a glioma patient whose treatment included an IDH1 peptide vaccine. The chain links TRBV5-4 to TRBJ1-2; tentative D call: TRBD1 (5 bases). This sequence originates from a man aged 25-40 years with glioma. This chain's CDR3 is CASSYPTDSRLNYGYTF. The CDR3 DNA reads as TGTGCCAGCAGCTACCCAACCGACAGCCGGCTTAACTATGGCTACACCTTC.